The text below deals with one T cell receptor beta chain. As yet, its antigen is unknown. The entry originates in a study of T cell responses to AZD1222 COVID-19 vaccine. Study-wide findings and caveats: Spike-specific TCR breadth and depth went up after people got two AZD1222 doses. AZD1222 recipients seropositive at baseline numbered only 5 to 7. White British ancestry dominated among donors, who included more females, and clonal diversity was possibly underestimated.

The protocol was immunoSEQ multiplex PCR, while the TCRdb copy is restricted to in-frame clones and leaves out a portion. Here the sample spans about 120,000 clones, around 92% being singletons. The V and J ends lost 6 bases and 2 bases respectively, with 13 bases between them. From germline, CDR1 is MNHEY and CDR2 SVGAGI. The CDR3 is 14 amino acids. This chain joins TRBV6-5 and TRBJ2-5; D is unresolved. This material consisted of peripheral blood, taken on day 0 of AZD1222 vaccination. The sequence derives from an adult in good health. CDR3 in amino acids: CASSEDSFQETQYF. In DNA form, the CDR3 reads TGTGCCAGCAGCGAGGATTCTTTTCAAGAGACCCAGTACTTC.